Below, 10 T cell receptor beta chains from the same sample are listed, as sequenced in a study of patients and donors after allogeneic stem cell transplantation (dated by TCRdb to 2020 to 2022). Receptor libraries were prepared by RT-PCR. This sample was sequenced with a NextSeq 550. TCRdb handled the public reads itself, with Q25 trimming in fastp and clone calling in MiXCR, and kept productive beta chains. Every distinct CDR3 protein forms one entry, paired with its most common genes and DNA. This sample has roughly 250,000 distinct CDR3 sequences in its table, and 13% to 15% of those were observed once. Of the sample, 11% is held by the ten largest clones. The sample comprised blood, either unsorted or a sorted T cell fraction (not recorded which). These receptors were taken from a human donor who was either an allogeneic HSCT recipient or a stem cell or donor lymphocyte infusion donor (not recorded which). It is not recorded whose cells these are; they may come from a transplant donor.

This clonotype was found a few times. This chain links TRBV23-1 with TRBJ2-7; TRBD1 matches 10 bases. TRBV23-1 is annotated as an ORF whose role is uncertain. The CDR3 runs to 15 residues. Unmatched junction bases numbered 6, after V lost 1 base and J lost 6 bases. CDR3: CASSQLADRGLEQYF. The CDR3 nucleotides are TGCGCCAGCAGTCAATTAGCAGACAGGGGGCTCGAGCAGTACTTC.

This clonotype was counted ten times or more. The genes are TRBV7-6 and TRBJ2-1; TRBD2 is a possible D gene (6 bases). The CDR3 covers 14 residues. The germline V gene encodes CDR1 SGHVS and CDR2 FNYEAQ. V gave up 5 bases and J gave up 8 bases, with 16 bases separating them. CDR3 sequence (DNA): TGTGCCAGCAGCCCTGCTAGCGACTGGCATGAGCAGTTCTTC. Amino acids: CASSPASDWHEQFF.

This clonotype was counted a few times. This chain uses TRBV6-1 with TRBJ2-2, with TRBD2 matching 8 bases. Germline V gene sequence: CDR1 MNHNS, CDR2 SASEGT. V was pared by 3 bases and J by 4 bases, with 13 bases of the junction left unmatched. This CDR3 contains 18 residues. The chain's CDR3 is CASSELAGRHLTTGELFF. The CDR3 coding sequence is TGTGCCAGCAGTGAGCTAGCGGGTCGGCACCTAACCACCGGGGAGCTGTTTTTT.

The V call is TRBV2, the J call TRBJ1-4; the match to TRBD1 covers 10 bases. The junction had 2 bases not matched to a gene; V was cut back by 6 bases and J by 7 bases. CDR1 and CDR2 from the germline V gene are SNHLY and FYNNEI. The CDR3 is 13 residues long. CDR3 amino acids: CASSRDRGEKLFF. The CDR3 DNA reads TGTGCCAGCAGCCGGGACAGGGGTGAAAAACTGTTTTTT.

In its sample, this clonotype was seen once. The chain is built from TRBV9 and TRBJ1-2; no definite D call. CDR3 size: 12 residues. V dropped 0 bases and J dropped 8 bases, with 8 bases sitting between them. The germline CDR1 and CDR2 sequences are SGDLS and YYNGEE. In nucleotides, the CDR3 is TGTGCCAGCAGCGTAGATGGCCTGGGCTACACCTTC. It specifies CASSVDGLGYTF.

V and J are TRBV11-3 and TRBJ1-2; D ambiguous. The V gene's germline CDR1 is SGHNT and CDR2 YENEEA. V gave up 1 base and J gave up 8 bases, with 14 bases separating them. The CDR3 has 14 residues. This CDR3 reads CASSLGRAVGGYTF. DNA for the CDR3: TGTGCCAGCAGCTTAGGGAGGGCAGTTGGAGGCTACACCTTC.

The J gene is TRBJ1-2, the V gene TRBV27; TRBD1 aligns across 9 bases. Per germline, CDR1 MNHEY and CDR2 SMNVEV (reference sequence). V lost 4 bases, J lost 6 bases, and 6 bases stayed unmatched. The CDR3 covers 14 residues. CDR3 amino acids: CASSSWGQGHGYTF. In DNA, the CDR3 is TGTGCCAGCAGTTCCTGGGGACAGGGTCATGGCTACACCTTC.

This CDR3 is CASSGTGNNSPLHF. Written as DNA, the CDR3 is TGTGCCAGCAGTGGGACAGGGAATAATTCACCCCTCCACTTT. This chain joins TRBV27 and TRBJ1-6; 9 nucleotides line up with TRBD1. This CDR3 spans 14 amino acids. CDR1 is MNHEY and CDR2 is SMNVEV in the germline V gene (reference sequence). V shed 5 bases and J 5 bases; nucleotides not matched to a gene: 1.

In its sample, this clonotype was seen many times. The V and J genes are TRBV7-9 and TRBJ1-5; D may be TRBD1 (6 bases). The V end was cut by 5 bases, the J end by 0 bases, with 14 bases between. Germline CDR1 is SEHNR and CDR2 is FQNEAQ (reference sequence). The CDR3 loop spans 16 amino acids. CDR3 DNA sequence: TGTGCCAGCAGCCCAAGGGGGGCCAGTAGCAATCAGCCCCAGCATTTT. As protein: CASSPRGASSNQPQHF.

The CDR3 reads CASTRDRGPYNEQFF. The CDR3 nucleotides are TGTGCCAGCACACGGGACAGGGGGCCCTACAATGAGCAGTTCTTC. V is TRBV6-1 and J is TRBJ2-1; 12 bases match TRBD1. The CDR3 contains 15 residues. With V trimmed by 7 bases and J by 2 bases, 3 bases remained unmatched. Looked up from germline, CDR1 is MNHNS and CDR2 is SASEGT.